This T cell receptor beta chain appears in the sequencing data of a study of cytomegalovirus exposure and HLA in healthy donors. To note about this clone: Its cognate antigen is unknown.

Healthy donors of bone marrow made up the group. Overall study results and limits: Sequencing likely produced, as an artifact, a cluster of highly shared sequence variants. Most of the TCR beta V segments (in an earlier analysis) were productive either about 87% or about 30% of the time.

The primer mix had 60 Vbeta and 13 Jbeta primers. Sequenced by immunoSEQ multiplex PCR; TCRdb stores in-frame clones only, minus some. The sample has 150,000 to 200,000 clones, roughly 84% seen once. This receptor was identified in a girl less than two years old in good health and CMV-seronegative. What was sequenced was PBMCs.

The CDR3 here is CASGGRGVNNEQFF. In DNA, the CDR3 is TGTGCCAGTGGCGGGCGGGGGGTAAACAATGAGCAGTTCTTC. The rearrangement uses TRBV11-2 and TRBJ2-1; 8 bases fit TRBD2. Trimming took 9 bases from V and 5 from J; bases not matched to a gene: 9. The germline V gene has CDR1 SGHAT and CDR2 FQNNGV. This CDR3 is 14 amino acids long.